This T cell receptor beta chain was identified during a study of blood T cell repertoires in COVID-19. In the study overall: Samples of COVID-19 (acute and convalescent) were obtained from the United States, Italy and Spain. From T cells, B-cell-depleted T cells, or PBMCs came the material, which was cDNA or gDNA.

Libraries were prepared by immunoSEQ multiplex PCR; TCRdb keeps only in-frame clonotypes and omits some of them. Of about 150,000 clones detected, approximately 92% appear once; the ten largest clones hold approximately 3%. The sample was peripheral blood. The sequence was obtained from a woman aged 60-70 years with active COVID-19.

This CDR3 is CASSSTGYRYNSPLHF. The DNA for the CDR3 is TGTGCCAGCAGCTCTACAGGGTACCGATATAATTCACCCCTCCACTTT. The chain employs TRBV5-4 and TRBJ1-6; D perhaps matches TRBD1 (6 bases). This CDR3 spans 16 amino acids. Deletions cut 3 bases from V and 4 bases from J, with 14 bases between. Germline V gene lookup returns CDR1 SGHNT and CDR2 YYREEE (reference sequence).